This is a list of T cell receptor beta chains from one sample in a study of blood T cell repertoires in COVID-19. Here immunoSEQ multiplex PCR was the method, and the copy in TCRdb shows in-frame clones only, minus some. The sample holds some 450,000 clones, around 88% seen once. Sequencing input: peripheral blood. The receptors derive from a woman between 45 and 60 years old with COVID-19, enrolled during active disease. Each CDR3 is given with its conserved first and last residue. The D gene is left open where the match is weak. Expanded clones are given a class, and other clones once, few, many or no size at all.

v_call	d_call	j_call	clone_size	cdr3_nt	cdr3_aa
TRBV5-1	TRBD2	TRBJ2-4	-	TGCGCCAGCAGCTTGGGACTAGCCGGAAACATTCAGTACTTC	CASSLGLAGNIQYF
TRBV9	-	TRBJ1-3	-	TGTGCCAGCAGCCCAGCGGGGGATACGGGAAACACCATATATTTT	CASSPAGDTGNTIYF
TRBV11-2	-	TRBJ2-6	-	TGTGCCAGCAGCCCATCGAGCTCTGGGGCCAACGTCCTGACTTTC	CASSPSSSGANVLTF
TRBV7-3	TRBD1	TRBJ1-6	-	TGTGCCAGCAGCCAGGGGGCCGCTAATTCACCCCTCCACTTT	CASSQGAANSPLHF
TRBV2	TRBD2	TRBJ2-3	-	TGTGCCAGCAGTACACTAGCGAAGTCGGGAGATACGCAGTATTTT	CASSTLAKSGDTQYF
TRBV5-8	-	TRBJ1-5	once	TGTGCCAGCAGCCTGAGCAGGGGCAATCAGCCCCAGCATTTT	CASSLSRGNQPQHF
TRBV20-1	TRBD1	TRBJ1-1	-	TGCAGTGCTAGTGGGCGACAGGGGGGAATGAACACTGAAGCTTTCTTT	CSASGRQGGMNTEAFF
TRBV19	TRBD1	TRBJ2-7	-	TGTGCCAGTAGTAGAAGGACAGGTCCGACCGAGCAGTACTTC	CASSRRTGPTEQYF
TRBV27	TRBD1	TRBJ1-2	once	TGTGCCAGCAGTTCATATGACGGGACAGGGGGTAGTGGCTACACCTTC	CASSSYDGTGGSGYTF
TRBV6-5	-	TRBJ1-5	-	TGTGCCAGCAGTCTAGTTCGGAATAGCAATCAGCCCCAGCATTTT	CASSLVRNSNQPQHF
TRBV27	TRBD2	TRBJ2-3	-	TGTGCCAGCAGACTAGCGGGGGGGGGAGATACGCAGTATTTT	CASRLAGGGDTQYF
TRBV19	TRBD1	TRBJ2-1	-	TGTGCCAGTAGTATAGGACAGGGGGCTTACAATGAGCAGTTCTTC	CASSIGQGAYNEQFF
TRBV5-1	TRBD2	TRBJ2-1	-	TGCGCCAGCTCCCGGACTAGCGGGGGCCCAACCTACAATGAGCAGTTCTTC	CASSRTSGGPTYNEQFF
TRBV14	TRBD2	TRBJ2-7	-	TGTGCCAGCAGCCAAGGCGGGGGACCCTACGAGCAGTACTTC	CASSQGGGPYEQYF
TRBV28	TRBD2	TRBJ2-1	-	TGTGCCAGCAGCAAGCTAGCGGGGGGGCGGGATGAGCAGTTCTTC	CASSKLAGGRDEQFF
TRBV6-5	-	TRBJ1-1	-	TGTGCCAGCAGTAACGAGGTTGCGGCTTTCTTT	CASSNEVAAFF
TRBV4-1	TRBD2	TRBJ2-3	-	TGCGCCAGCAGCCAAGATGCGACTAGCGGGGGCCGGGATACGCAGTATTTT	CASSQDATSGGRDTQYF
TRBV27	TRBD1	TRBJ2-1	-	TGTGCCAGCAGTTTGCGTGGGACAGGGGTGGATGAGCAGTTCTTC	CASSLRGTGVDEQFF
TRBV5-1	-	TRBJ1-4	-	TGCGCCAGCAGCTTACAGGGATCCTCATCTCTTGAAAAACTGTTTTTT	CASSLQGSSSLEKLFF
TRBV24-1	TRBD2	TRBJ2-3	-	TGTGCCACCAGTGATCCCATGCGGGGGGGCACAGATACGCAGTATTTT	CATSDPMRGGTDTQYF
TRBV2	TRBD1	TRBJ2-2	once	TGTGCCAGCAGTGTGGGACAGGGCGGGGAGCTGTTTTTT	CASSVGQGGELFF
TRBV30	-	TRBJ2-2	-	TGTGCCTGGGGGCGTAGGTGGGGGCCGAACACCGGGGAGCTGTTTTTT	CAWGRRWGPNTGELFF
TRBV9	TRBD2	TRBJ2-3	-	TGTGCCAGCAGCAATTTAGCGGGGGGCGGGGCAGATACGCAGTATTTT	CASSNLAGGGADTQYF
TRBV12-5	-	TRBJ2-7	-	TGTGCTAGTGCTCCGCCGGCCGGCGGTTTCTACGAGCAGTACTTC	CASAPPAGGFYEQYF
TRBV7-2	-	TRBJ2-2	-	TGTGCCAGCAGCTTAGGGGCGGGGGCAACATTCGGGGAGCTGTTTTTT	CASSLGAGATFGELFF
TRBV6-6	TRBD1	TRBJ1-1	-	TGTGCCAGCACGGACAGGGCCCCGAACACTGAAGCTTTCTTT	CASTDRAPNTEAFF
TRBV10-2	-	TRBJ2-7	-	TGCGCCAGCAGTGACGATCGAGCCTGGGGAGGCGAGCAGTACTTC	CASSDDRAWGGEQYF
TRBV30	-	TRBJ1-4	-	TGTGCCTGGAGTGTGAGGAGGGCCCCTTCAACTAATGAAAAACTGTTTTTT	CAWSVRRAPSTNEKLFF
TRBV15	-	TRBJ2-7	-	TGTGCCACCAGGGCAGGGTCCACCTACGAGCAGTACTTC	CATRAGSTYEQYF
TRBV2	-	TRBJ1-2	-	TGTGCCAGCATTCCTCAGGGCGGTGGCTACACCTTC	CASIPQGGGYTF
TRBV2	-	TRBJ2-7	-	TGTGCCAGCAGTGAAGGCCGGGCCTACGAGCAGTACTTC	CASSEGRAYEQYF
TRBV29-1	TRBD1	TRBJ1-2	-	TGCAGCGTTGATGGAGGGGACAGATTAGAAGGGGTCTATGGCTACACCTTC	CSVDGGDRLEGVYGYTF
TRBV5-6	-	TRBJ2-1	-	TGTGCCAGCAGCTCCTCCCCGGGGTGGGGGGTAGGCTCCTACAATGAGCAGTTCTTC	CASSSSPGWGVGSYNEQFF
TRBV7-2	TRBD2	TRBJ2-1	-	TGTGCCAGCAGCCGGACTAGCGGGGACAATGAGCAGTTCTTC	CASSRTSGDNEQFF
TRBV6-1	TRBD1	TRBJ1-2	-	TGTGCCAGCAGTGACCCGGGACAGTACAGGAGCTACACCTTC	CASSDPGQYRSYTF
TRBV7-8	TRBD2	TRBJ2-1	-	TGTGCCAGCAGCCGACCCATAGCGGGGGGAAATTACAATGAGCAGTTCTTC	CASSRPIAGGNYNEQFF
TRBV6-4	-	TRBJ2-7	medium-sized	TGTGCCAGCCGACAGGCCTCCTACGAGCAGTACTTC	CASRQASYEQYF
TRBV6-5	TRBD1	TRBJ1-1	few	TGTGCCAGCAGTCTAACGACAGGGGGGAAAACTGAAGCTTTCTTT	CASSLTTGGKTEAFF
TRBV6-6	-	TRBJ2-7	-	TGTGCCAGCAGTTACTCCGGCGGAGCAACCTACGAGCAGTACTTC	CASSYSGGATYEQYF
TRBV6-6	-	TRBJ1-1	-	TGTGCCAGCAGTTACTCAAAGGGGGTGTCGAACACTGAAGCTTTCTTT	CASSYSKGVSNTEAFF
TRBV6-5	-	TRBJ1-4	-	TGTGCCAGCAGAGACAGGGAAAAACTGTTTTTT	CASRDREKLFF
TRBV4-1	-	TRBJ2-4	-	TGCGCCAGCAGCCAACCAGGGGGGCCTCGGGAGATGGCCAAAAACATTCAGTACTTC	CASSQPGGPREMAKNIQYF
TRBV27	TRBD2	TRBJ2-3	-	TGTGCCAGCAGTCCCCTTTTGGCGGGAGAGACAGATACGCAGTATTTT	CASSPLLAGETDTQYF
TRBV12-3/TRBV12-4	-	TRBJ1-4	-	TGTGCCAGCAGTTTGAGTGAAAAACTGTTTTTT	CASSLSEKLFF
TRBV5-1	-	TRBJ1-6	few	TGCGCCAGCAGCTTGGCGGGGGGCGAGGATTCACCCCTCCACTTT	CASSLAGGEDSPLHF
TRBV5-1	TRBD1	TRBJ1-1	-	TGCGCCAGCAGCCAAGAAACAGGGGCCCGGGTGTCTTTCTTT	CASSQETGARVSFF
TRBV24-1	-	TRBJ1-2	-	TGTGCCACCAGAAGCCGGGAAAACTATGGCTACACCTTC	CATRSRENYGYTF